This section outlines one TCR beta chain sequence together with its context. The antigen is not known. The PCR made use of 60 Vbeta and 13 Jbeta primers. Clones were sequenced by immunoSEQ multiplex PCR, and TCRdb holds only the in-frame ones, with some missing. Of 190,000 or so clones in the sample, 80% are singletons; the top ten hold about 0.7%. The data originate from a study of cytomegalovirus exposure and HLA in healthy donors. Notes on the study in general: Information on immune exposure was restricted to one variable (CMV serostatus). When presence/absence was analysed, sequencing depth was taken to be roughly uniform across donors.

Healthy people donating bone marrow made up the donors. In germline, CDR1 is LGHNA, CDR2 YNFKEQ. The junction had 11 bases not matched to a gene; V was cut back by 3 bases and J by 10 bases. The CDR3 has 16 residues. This chain connects TRBV4-2 to TRBJ2-1, with TRBD1 matching 11 bases. Sample: PBMCs. The clonotype originates from a boy aged 5-17 years in good health and CMV-seronegative. CDR3 coding DNA: TGTGCCAGCAGCCAGGACGCTAGCGGGGACAGGGGGGAGCAGTTCTTC. Protein sequence: CASSQDASGDRGEQFF.